This T cell receptor beta chain derives from a study of CD8 T cells in ankylosing spondylitis. Study-wide findings and caveats: CD8+ by phenotype, disease-linked clones were relatively rare in peripheral blood.

TCRdb fed the 5' RACE reads into MiXCR, producing one record per CDR3 protein. The sample yields roughly 150,000 distinct CDR3 sequences, roughly 34% seen once. Germline loops: CDR1 SNHLY, CDR2 FYNNEI. The CDR3 runs 15 residues. The V end lost 3 bases, the J end lost 0 bases, and 9 bases lay between the germline ends. Only a few counts were recorded for this clonotype. The antigen is undetermined. The source of this sequence is a male donor with ankylosing spondylitis. The genes are TRBV2 and TRBJ2-1; D may correspond to TRBD1 or TRBD2 (6 bases each). Sequencing was carried out using synovial fluid, either unsorted or a sorted T cell fraction (not recorded which). CDR3 sequence: CASSESGASYNEQFF. CDR3 nucleotides: TGTGCCAGCAGTGAGTCGGGGGCCTCCTACAATGAGCAGTTCTTC.